This TCR beta chain was retrieved from a study of CD8+CD57+ T cells in acquired aplastic anemia. Study-wide results and limits: Patients and controls had in common 25 to 35 CD8+ CDR3 sequences.

All patients picked for sequencing had shown, by flow cytometry, an expansion of CD8+CD57+ cells. Each patient had severe acquired aplastic anemia. Sampling of blood occurred while the patients had still received no therapy. The study profiled TCR beta VDJ and CDR3 using genomic DNA as template. TCRdb redid the calling of the reads with MiXCR, one entry per CDR3 protein. The sample has fewer than 200,000 distinct CDR3 sequences; 60% to 80% are singletons. V was trimmed by 6 bases and J by 4 bases, leaving 13 bases between them. The CDR3 runs to 14 residues. In germline, CDR1 is MNHEY, CDR2 SMNVEV (reference sequence). Of note for this clonotype: The antigen remains undetermined.

The sample was sorted CD4+, CD8+, or CD8+CD57+ T cells (not recorded which) from PBMCs. This chain links TRBV27 with TRBJ2-1; perhaps TRBD2 as D (6 bases). The receptor was derived from a human donor with aplastic anemia. Written as DNA, the CDR3 is TGTGCCAGCAGATACTCGACTAGTTACAATGAGCAGTTCTTC. Protein product: CASRYSTSYNEQFF.